Shown below are 7 T cell receptor beta chains from a single sample sequenced in a study of cytomegalovirus exposure and HLA in healthy donors. The repertoire was sequenced with immunoSEQ multiplex PCR; TCRdb's copy has only in-frame clones and lacks some. Of some 170,000 clones listed, over 85% were seen once; the top ten hold just over 4%. Sequenced input: PBMCs. All receptors come from a man aged 18 to 29 in good health and CMV-seropositive.

In its sample, this clone was seen a few times. This rearrangement joins TRBV18 to TRBJ1-2; 7 bases match TRBD1. The germline V gene encodes CDR1 KGHSH and CDR2 LQKENI. The ends lost 0 bases at V and 4 bases at J; junction bases unmatched: 2. The CDR3 consists of 14 residues. This CDR3 is CASSPPDRAYGYTF. For the CDR3, the DNA is TGTGCCAGCTCACCACCCGACAGGGCCTATGGCTACACCTTC.

J is TRBJ2-5 and V is TRBV9, with 7 nucleotides matching TRBD1. This CDR3 is built from 15 residues. Germline V gives CDR1 SGDLS, CDR2 YYNGEE. V lost 3 bases and J lost 1; bases outside the gene matches: 6. The CDR3 spells CASSGAGGFQETQYF. In DNA form, the CDR3 reads TGTGCCAGCAGCGGAGCAGGGGGTTTCCAAGAGACCCAGTACTTC.

This clone was picked up one time. The chain links TRBV14 to TRBJ2-1; possible D gene TRBD2, 6 bases. The CDR3 runs to 13 residues. The germline V gene encodes CDR1 SGHDN and CDR2 FVKESK. Trimming pared 6 bases from V and 7 bases from J, leaving 13 bases between. CDR3 in DNA: TGTGCCAGCAGGGGTCGGGCGGGGAATGAGCAGTTCTTC. Protein product: CASRGRAGNEQFF.

This chain links TRBV7-6 with TRBJ1-2; 7 bases align to TRBD1. After removal of 1 base from V and 6 bases from J, the junction contained 5 bases not matched to a gene. Germline lookup yields CDR1 SGHVS and CDR2 FNYEAQ. The CDR3 has 14 amino acids. The CDR3 sequence: CASSLGYRGDGYTF. For the CDR3, the DNA is TGTGCCAGCAGCTTAGGATACAGGGGCGATGGCTACACCTTC.

This clone has just one count. This chain uses TRBV27 with TRBJ2-1; no clear D gene. Trimming left V 6 bases short and J 0 bases short, with 9 bases between. This CDR3 spans 14 amino acids. Germline assignment: CDR1 MNHEY and CDR2 SMNVEV (reference sequence). CDR3 region: CASSPSRSYNEQFF. The DNA for the CDR3 is TGTGCCAGCAGCCCGTCTCGCTCCTACAATGAGCAGTTCTTC.

J is TRBJ2-5 and V is TRBV29-1, with TRBD1 matching 9 bases. The CDR3 sequence is 14 residues long. Germline-derived CDR1 and CDR2 are SQVTM and ANQGSEA. V shed 3 bases and J 5 bases; nucleotides not matched to a gene: 7. The CDR3 sequence: CSVEGHRGRETQYF. The DNA for the CDR3 is TGCAGCGTTGAGGGGCACAGGGGGCGGGAGACCCAGTACTTC.

The CDR3 DNA reads TGTGCCAGCAGCCCTGAGGTGGTCTACCAAACCGGGGAGCTGTTTTTT. Translating gives CASSPEVVYQTGELFF. The chain carries TRBV9 and TRBJ2-2, with D hard to call. Trimming stripped 4 bases from V and 5 bases from J, with 18 bases between. CDR3 length: 16 residues. Germline values: CDR1 SGDLS, CDR2 YYNGEE. Based on the CDR3 plus reference TRBV9 and TRBJ2-2, the full variable domain is DSGVTQTPKHLITATGQRVTLRCSPRSGDLSVYWYQQSLDQGLQFLIQYYNGEERAKGNILERFSAQQFPDLHSELNLSSLELGDSALYFCASSPEVVYQTGELFFGEGSRLTVL.